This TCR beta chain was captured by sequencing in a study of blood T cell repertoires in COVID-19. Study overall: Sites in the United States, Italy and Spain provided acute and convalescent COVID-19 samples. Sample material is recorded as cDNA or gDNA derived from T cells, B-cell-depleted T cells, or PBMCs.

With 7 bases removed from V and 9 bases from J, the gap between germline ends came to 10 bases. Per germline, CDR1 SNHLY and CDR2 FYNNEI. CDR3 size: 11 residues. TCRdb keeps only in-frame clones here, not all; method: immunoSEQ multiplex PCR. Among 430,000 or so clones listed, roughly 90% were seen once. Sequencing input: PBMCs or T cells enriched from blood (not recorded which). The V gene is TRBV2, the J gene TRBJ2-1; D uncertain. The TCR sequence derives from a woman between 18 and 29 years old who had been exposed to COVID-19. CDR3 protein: CASNLYAEQFF. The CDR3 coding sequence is TGTGCCAGCAATCTCTACGCTGAGCAGTTCTTC.